A selection of T cell receptor beta chains follows, all from one sample in a study of Graves' ophthalmopathy and Graves' hyperthyroidism. Using its own MiXCR run on the multiplex PCR reads, TCRdb lists one record per CDR3 protein. The repertoire holds about 25,000 distinct CDR3 sequences, with less than 50% as singletons. The source material was peripheral blood. All receptors derive from an adult woman with stable Graves' hyperthyroidism. Both conserved end residues are part of each CDR3. The D gene is left open where the match is weak.

D	V	CDR3
TRBD2	TRBV7-9	CASSIWTSGRTYNEQFF
.	TRBV19	CATTGSFLMNTEAFF
TRBD1	TRBV2	CASRQGATLGTQYF
TRBD2	TRBV4-1	CASSQQGLAGKLF
.	TRBV30	CAWRVRAAYEQYF
TRBD2	TRBV18	CASSPPALAGAPYEQYF
TRBD2	TRBV5-1	CASSSSGTTDTQYF
TRBD2	TRBV6-6	CASSHLAGASEQYF
TRBD1	TRBV19	CASSRGTGMNNEKLFF
.	TRBV6-5	CASSPLPGAHSYTF
.	TRBV24-1	CATGSGFAGELFF
.	TRBV6-5	CASSYSPMNTEAFF
TRBD2	TRBV20-1	CSARNLGTSGRASYNEQFF
.	TRBV15	CATCPVGARDEQYF
.	TRBV19	CASRIAGDQRSPLHF
TRBD2	TRBV12-3/TRBV12-4	CASSFTSGGDTQFF
.	TRBV24-1	CATSDRSGQYNEQFF
.	TRBV4-1	CVSSLPTRRTGELFF
.	TRBV7-9	CATPRTGWENSPLHF
TRBD2	TRBV9	CASSVEASGAYEQYF
TRBD2	TRBV9	CASSVAGGGRADTQYF
.	TRBV5-8	CASKTLDVTPEEQYF
.	TRBV11-3	CASSSPEGQYF
TRBD2	TRBV20-1	CSARRASGRAFAYEQYF
.	TRBV20-1	CSARPDSYNEQFF
.	TRBV12-3/TRBV12-4	CASSLVRDRDYGHTF
.	TRBV6-2/TRBV6-3	CASRELALEGEQYF
.	TRBV6-5	CATLSGSTDTQYF
.	TRBV29-1	CSVVGGDYGYTF
.	TRBV28	CASSLSGNSTDTQYF
TRBD1	TRBV12-3/TRBV12-4	CASSRTGTAYQPQHF
.	TRBV11-2	CASSSKSSYEQYF
.	TRBV7-9	CASSQPSGRAYEHF
TRBD2	TRBV7-9	CASSLATSGRFLDTQYF
TRBD2	TRBV19	CASSIPTSGRAPDTQYF
TRBD1	TRBV24-1	CATSDTGQAGELFF
TRBD1	TRBV13	CASSFDRGRIYNEQFF
TRBD2	TRBV6-4	CASSDTSGSVADTQYF
TRBD1	TRBV14	CASSQVSGGTEAFF
.	TRBV20-1	CSARVYEQYF
TRBD2	TRBV3-1	CASSQATSGRSADTQYF
.	TRBV10-2	CASSVQPDDSPLHF
.	TRBV20-1	CSAPRPSFEKLFF
.	TRBV12-3/TRBV12-4	CATKADSQETQYF
TRBD2	TRBV5-6	CASTETSGNEQFF
.	TRBV19	CASWSRGNEQFF
.	TRBV6-1	CASSEVAANNEQYF
.	TRBV19	CASSITRSETQYF
TRBD1	TRBV24-1	CATSESGGSLPLHF
TRBD2	TRBV12-3/TRBV12-4	CASSGGDEQYF
.	TRBV5-1	CASSYPSEPDTQYF
.	TRBV19	CASSKEYGYTF
.	TRBV25-1	CASHRDYNEQFF
.	TRBV3-1	CASSQQSGGPEQYF
TRBD2	TRBV12-3/TRBV12-4	CASSLASGATGELFF
.	TRBV27	CASSLGSEQYF
TRBD1	TRBV7-3	CASSNGQGTYEQYF
.	TRBV6-1	CASTAYRWGQYEQYF